The following is a T cell receptor (beta chain) sequence with its context. Distinct nucleotide sequences in the sample also encode this CDR3. V shed 1 base and J shed 0 bases, with 7 bases lying between them. From germline, CDR1 is SGHAT and CDR2 FQNNGV. CDR3 size: 14 residues. The data originate from a study of shared clonotypes between healthy human individuals. This table comes from immunoSEQ multiplex PCR, and its TCRdb copy is limited to in-frame clones, with some not included. The table includes 1.5 million to 2.5 million clones, about 95% detected once. Positive CCR7 selection of CD45RO-negative cells yielded the naive CD8 cells, and terminally differentiated effector memory CD45RA+ cells were excluded.

The V and J genes are TRBV11-2 and TRBJ2-7; D not resolved. Material: naive CD8+ T cells sorted from blood. The source is a man younger than 35 in good health. The CDR3 protein is CASSLGVPSYEQYF. The CDR3 coding sequence is TGTGCCAGCAGCTTAGGGGTCCCCTCCTACGAGCAGTACTTC.